The source of this TCR beta chain is a study of Graves' ophthalmopathy and Graves' hyperthyroidism. RNA transcripts yielded amplified TCR beta CDR3 regions. An opening RT-PCR round employed HTBI primers and preceded a second-round multiplex PCR. TCRdb recomputed calls from the multiplex PCR reads with MiXCR, one row per CDR3 protein. The table includes 900,000 to 1,200,000 distinct CDR3 sequences, about 36% detected once. About this clonotype: Its specificity is not known. A read error may produce the germline difference seen at one junction end.

Study-wide results and limits: Ophthalmopathy and stable hyperthyroidism were discriminated by a 13-signature model, with roughly 88% sensitivity and approximately 77% specificity.

CDR1 and CDR2 (germline): WSHSY, SAAADI. The CDR3 has 16 residues. The source is an adult man with Graves' hyperthyroidism. The sample comprised peripheral blood or thyroid tissue (not recorded which). The chain uses TRBV10-2 and TRBJ2-3; TRBD2 matches at 7 bases. The CDR3 coding sequence is TGCGCCAGCAGTGCGGGACTACCTTCCCCCACAGAGACGCAGTATTTT. Protein: CASSAGLPSPTETQYF.